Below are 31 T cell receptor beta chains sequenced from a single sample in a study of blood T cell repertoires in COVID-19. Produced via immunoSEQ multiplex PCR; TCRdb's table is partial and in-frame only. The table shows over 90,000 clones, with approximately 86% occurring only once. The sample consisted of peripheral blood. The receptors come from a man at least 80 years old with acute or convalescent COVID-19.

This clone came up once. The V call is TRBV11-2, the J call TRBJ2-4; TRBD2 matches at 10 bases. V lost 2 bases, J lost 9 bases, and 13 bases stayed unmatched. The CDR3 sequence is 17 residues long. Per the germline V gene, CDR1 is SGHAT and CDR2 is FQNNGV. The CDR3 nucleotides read TGTGCCAGCAGCTTAAGGGGAACTGGTGAGCGGGAGGGCATTCAGTACTTC. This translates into CASSLRGTGEREGIQYF.

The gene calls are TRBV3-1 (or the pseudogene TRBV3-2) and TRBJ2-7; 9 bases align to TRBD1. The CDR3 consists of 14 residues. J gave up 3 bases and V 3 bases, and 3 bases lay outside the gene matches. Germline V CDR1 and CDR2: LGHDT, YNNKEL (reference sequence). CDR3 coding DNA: TGTGCCAGCAGCCACCTGGACAGGGGCTACGAGCAGTACTTC. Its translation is CASSHLDRGYEQYF.

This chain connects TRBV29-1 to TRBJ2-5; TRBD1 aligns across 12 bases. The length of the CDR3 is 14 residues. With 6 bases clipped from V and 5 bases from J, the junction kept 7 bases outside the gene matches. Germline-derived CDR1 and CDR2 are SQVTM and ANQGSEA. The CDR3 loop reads CSVPGQGAHETQYF. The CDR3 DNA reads TGCAGCGTACCGGGACAGGGGGCGCATGAGACCCAGTACTTC.

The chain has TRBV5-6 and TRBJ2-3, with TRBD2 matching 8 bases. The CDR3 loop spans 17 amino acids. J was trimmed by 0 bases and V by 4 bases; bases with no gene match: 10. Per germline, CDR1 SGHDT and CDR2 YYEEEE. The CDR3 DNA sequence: TGTGCCAGCAGCCTTTCGACCCTAGCGGGTAGCACAGATACGCAGTATTTT. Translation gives CASSLSTLAGSTDTQYF.

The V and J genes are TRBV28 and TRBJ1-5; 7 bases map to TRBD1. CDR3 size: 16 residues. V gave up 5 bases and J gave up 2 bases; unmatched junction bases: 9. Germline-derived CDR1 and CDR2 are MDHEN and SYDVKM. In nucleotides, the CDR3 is TGTGCCAGCAGTCCCGTAGGAGGACAGGGCAATCAGCCCCAGCATTTT. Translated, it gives CASSPVGGQGNQPQHF.

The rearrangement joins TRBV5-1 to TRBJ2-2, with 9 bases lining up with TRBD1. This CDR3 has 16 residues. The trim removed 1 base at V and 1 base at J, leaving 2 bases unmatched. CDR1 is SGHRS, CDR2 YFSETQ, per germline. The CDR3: CASSLPGQGNTGELFF. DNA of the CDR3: TGCGCCAGCAGCTTGCCGGGACAGGGGAACACCGGGGAGCTGTTTTTT.

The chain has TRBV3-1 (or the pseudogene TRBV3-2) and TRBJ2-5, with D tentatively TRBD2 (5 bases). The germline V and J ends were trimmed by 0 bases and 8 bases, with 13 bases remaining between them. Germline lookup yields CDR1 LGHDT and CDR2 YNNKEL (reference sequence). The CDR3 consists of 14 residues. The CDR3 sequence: CASSQDIAGRTQYF. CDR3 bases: TGTGCCAGCAGCCAAGATATCGCGGGCCGCACCCAGTACTTC.

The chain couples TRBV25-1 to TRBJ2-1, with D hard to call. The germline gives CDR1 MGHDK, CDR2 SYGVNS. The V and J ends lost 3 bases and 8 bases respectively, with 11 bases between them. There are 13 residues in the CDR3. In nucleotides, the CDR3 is TGTGCCAGCAGTGAGGGCCTTTCCCATGAGCAGTTCTTC. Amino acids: CASSEGLSHEQFF.

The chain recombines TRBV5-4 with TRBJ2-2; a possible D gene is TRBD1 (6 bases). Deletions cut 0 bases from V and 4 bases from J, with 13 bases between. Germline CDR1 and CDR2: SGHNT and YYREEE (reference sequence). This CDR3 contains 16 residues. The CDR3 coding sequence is TGTGCCAGCAGCTTGGTAGCAGGGGCTGTCACCGGGGAGCTGTTTTTT. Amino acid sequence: CASSLVAGAVTGELFF. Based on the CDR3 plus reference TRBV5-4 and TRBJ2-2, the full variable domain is ETGVTQSPTHLIKTRGQQVTLRCSSQSGHNTVSWYQQALGQGPQFIFQYYREEENGRGNFPPRFSGLQFPNYSSELNVNALELDDSALYLCASSLVAGAVTGELFFGEGSRLTVL.

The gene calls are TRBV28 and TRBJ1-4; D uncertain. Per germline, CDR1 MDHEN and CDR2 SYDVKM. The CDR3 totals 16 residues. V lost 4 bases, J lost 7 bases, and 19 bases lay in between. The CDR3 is CASSSLLRPGSEKLFF. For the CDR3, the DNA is TGTGCCAGCAGTTCCCTCCTTCGGCCCGGGAGTGAAAAACTGTTTTTT.

CDR3 protein: CASSKKDSLANYGYTF. In DNA form, the CDR3 reads TGTGCCAGCAGCAAAAAGGACTCATTAGCTAACTATGGCTACACCTTC. V gene TRBV21-1 combines with J gene TRBJ1-2. TRBV21-1 is annotated as a pseudogene. This CDR3 is built from 16 residues.

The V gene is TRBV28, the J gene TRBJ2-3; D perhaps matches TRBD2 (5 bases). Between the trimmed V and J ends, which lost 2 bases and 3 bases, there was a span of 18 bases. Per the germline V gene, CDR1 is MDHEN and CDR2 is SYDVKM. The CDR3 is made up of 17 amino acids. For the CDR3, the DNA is TGTGCCAGCAGTTTAATTTCTGGGCGGGCCCGGACAGATACGCAGTATTTT. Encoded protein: CASSLISGRARTDTQYF.

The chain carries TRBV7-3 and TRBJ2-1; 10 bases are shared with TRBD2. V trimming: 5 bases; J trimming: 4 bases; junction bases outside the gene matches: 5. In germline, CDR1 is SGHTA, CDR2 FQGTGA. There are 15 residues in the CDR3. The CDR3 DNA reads TGTGCCAGCAGCAACCTAGCGGGAGCTTACAATGAGCAGTTCTTC. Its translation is CASSNLAGAYNEQFF. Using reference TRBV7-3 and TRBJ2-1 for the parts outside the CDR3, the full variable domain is GAGVSQTPSNKVTEKGKYVELRCDPISGHTALYWYRQSLGQGPEFLIYFQGTGAADDSGLPNDRFFAVRPEGSVSTLKIQRTERGDSAVYLCASSNLAGAYNEQFFGPGTRLTVL.

CDR3 residues: CASSQHVGRPGYEQFF. The CDR3, as DNA: TGTGCCAGCAGCCAACATGTAGGCCGTCCGGGATATGAGCAGTTCTTC. This chain uses TRBV14 with TRBJ2-1; D may be TRBD2 (5 bases). The CDR3 has 16 residues. Per the germline V gene, CDR1 is SGHDN and CDR2 is FVKESK. V shed 2 bases and J shed 8 bases, with 19 bases lying between them. The variable domain in full, with the rest retrieved from reference TRBV14 and TRBJ2-1, is EAGVTQFPSHSVIEKGQTVTLRCDPISGHDNLYWYRRVMGKEIKFLLHFVKESKQDESGMPNNRFLAERTGGTYSTLKVQPAELEDSGVYFCASSQHVGRPGYEQFFGPGTRLTVL.

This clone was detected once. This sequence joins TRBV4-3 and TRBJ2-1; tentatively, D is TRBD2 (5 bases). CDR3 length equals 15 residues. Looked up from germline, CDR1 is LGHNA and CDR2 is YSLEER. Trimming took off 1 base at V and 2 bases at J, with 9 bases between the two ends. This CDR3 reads CASSQVGSTYNEQFF. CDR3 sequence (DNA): TGCGCCAGCAGCCAAGTGGGGAGTACCTACAATGAGCAGTTCTTC.

This chain's CDR3 is CASSPGGSTDTQYF. In DNA, the CDR3 is TGTGCCAGCAGCCCCGGGGGTAGCACAGATACGCAGTATTTT. The gene calls are TRBV7-3 and TRBJ2-3; the D gene is possibly TRBD2 (6 bases). Trimming removed 5 bases at V and 0 bases at J, with 9 bases between. There are 14 residues in the CDR3. Germline V gives CDR1 SGHTA, CDR2 FQGTGA.

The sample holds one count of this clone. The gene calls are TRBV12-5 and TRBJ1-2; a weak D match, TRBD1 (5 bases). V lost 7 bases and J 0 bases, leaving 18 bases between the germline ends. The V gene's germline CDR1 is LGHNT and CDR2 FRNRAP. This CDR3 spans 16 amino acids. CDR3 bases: TGTGCTAGTGCCTCTACCCAGGGTTCGGCTAACTATGGCTACACCTTC. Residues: CASASTQGSANYGYTF.

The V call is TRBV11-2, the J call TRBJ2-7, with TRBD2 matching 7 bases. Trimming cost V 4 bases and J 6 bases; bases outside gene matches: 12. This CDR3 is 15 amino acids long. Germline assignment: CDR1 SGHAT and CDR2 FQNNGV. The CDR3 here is CASSSAGTTLREQYF. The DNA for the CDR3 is TGTGCCAGCAGCTCCGCCGGGACTACACTACGCGAGCAGTACTTC.

This CDR3 is CASSSTGGRSWYF. As DNA, the CDR3 is TGTGCCAGCAGTTCGACTGGCGGGAGGTCCTGGTACTTC. This chain connects TRBV28 to TRBJ2-7; 8 nucleotides match TRBD2. V lost 4 bases and J lost 12; bases outside the gene matches: 11. The CDR3 spans 13 residues. Germline V CDR1 and CDR2: MDHEN, SYDVKM.

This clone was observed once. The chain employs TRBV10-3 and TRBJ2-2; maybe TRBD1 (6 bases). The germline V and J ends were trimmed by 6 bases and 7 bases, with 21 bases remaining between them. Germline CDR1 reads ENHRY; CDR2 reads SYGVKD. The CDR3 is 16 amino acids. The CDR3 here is CAISTTGQSRYGELFF. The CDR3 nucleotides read TGTGCCATCAGCACAACCGGACAGAGCCGTTACGGGGAGCTGTTTTTT.

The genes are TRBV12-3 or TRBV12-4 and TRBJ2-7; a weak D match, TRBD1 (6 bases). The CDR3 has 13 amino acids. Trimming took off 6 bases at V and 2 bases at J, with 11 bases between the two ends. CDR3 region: CASSLTGPYEQYF. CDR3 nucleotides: TGTGCCAGCAGCCTGACAGGACCCTACGAGCAGTACTTC.

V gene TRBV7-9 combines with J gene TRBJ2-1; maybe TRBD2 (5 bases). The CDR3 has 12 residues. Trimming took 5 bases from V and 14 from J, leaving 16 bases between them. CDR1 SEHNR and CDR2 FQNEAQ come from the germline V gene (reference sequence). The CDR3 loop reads CASSAQLEKKFF. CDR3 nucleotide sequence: TGTGCCAGCAGCGCCCAACTAGAAAAGAAGTTCTTC.

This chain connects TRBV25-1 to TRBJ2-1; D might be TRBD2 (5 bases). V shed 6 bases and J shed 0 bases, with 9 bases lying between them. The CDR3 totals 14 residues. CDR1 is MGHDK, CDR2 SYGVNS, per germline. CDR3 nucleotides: TGTGCCAGCAGCGGGGTGAGCTCCTACAATGAGCAGTTCTTC. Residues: CASSGVSSYNEQFF. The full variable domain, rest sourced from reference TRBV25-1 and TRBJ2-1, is EADIYQTPRYLVIGTGKKITLECSQTMGHDKMYWYQQDPGMELHLIHYSYGVNSTEKGDLSSESTVSRIRTEHFPLTLESARPSHTSQYLCASSGVSSYNEQFFGPGTRLTVL.

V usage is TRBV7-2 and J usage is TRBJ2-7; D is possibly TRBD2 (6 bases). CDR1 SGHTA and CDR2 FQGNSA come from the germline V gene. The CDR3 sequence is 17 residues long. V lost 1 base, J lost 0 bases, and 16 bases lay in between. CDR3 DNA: TGTGCCAGCAGCTTAGGAGACCGGGACTTATTCTCCTACGAGCAGTACTTC. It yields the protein CASSLGDRDLFSYEQYF.

The CDR3 nucleotides are TGTGCCAGCAGCCAAGATACGGGAGCACAGTACGAGCAGTACTTC. It encodes CASSQDTGAQYEQYF. The chain couples TRBV4-2 to TRBJ2-7; the D gene is possibly TRBD2 (6 bases). Trimming cost V 0 bases and J 4 bases, with 13 bases left between them. In germline, CDR1 is LGHNA, CDR2 YNFKEQ. The CDR3 covers 15 residues.

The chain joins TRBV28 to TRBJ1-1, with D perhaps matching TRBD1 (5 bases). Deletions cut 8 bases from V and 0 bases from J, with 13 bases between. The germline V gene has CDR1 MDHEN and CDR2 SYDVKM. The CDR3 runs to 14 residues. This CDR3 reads CASRPPGMNTEAFF. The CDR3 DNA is TGTGCCAGCCGACCTCCAGGGATGAACACTGAAGCTTTCTTT.

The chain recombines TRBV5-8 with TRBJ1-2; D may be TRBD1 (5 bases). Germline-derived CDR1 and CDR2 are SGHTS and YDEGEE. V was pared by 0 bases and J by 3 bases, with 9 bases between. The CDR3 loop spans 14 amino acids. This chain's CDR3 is CASSLGQPHYGYTF. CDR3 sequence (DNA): TGTGCCAGCAGCTTGGGACAGCCCCACTATGGCTACACCTTC.

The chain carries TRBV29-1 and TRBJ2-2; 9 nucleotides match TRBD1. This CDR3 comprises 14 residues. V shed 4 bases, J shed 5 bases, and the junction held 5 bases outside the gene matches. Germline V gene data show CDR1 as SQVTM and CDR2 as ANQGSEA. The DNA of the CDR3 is TGCAGCGTTGGGAGGACAGGGGAGACCGGGGAGCTGTTTTTT. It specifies CSVGRTGETGELFF.

As DNA, the CDR3 is TGTGCCAGCAGGGCAGGGGGCTTTTACGAGCAGTACTTC. This codes for CASRAGGFYEQYF. J is TRBJ2-7 and V is TRBV28, with 8 positions matching TRBD1. Unmatched junction bases numbered 5, after V lost 6 bases and J lost 4 bases. Germline V CDR1 and CDR2: MDHEN, SYDVKM. The CDR3 runs to 13 residues.

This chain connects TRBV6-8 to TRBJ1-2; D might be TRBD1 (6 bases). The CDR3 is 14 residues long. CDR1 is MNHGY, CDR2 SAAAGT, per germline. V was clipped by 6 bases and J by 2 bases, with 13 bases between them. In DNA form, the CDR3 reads TGTGCCAGCAGGGACAAGGACAGAAACTATGGCTACACCTTC. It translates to CASRDKDRNYGYTF.

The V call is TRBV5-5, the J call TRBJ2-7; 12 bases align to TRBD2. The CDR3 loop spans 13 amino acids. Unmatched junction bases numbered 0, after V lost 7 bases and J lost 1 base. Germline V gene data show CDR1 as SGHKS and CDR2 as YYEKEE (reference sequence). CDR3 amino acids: CASGLAGSYEQYF. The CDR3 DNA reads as TGTGCCAGCGGACTAGCGGGATCCTACGAGCAGTACTTC.